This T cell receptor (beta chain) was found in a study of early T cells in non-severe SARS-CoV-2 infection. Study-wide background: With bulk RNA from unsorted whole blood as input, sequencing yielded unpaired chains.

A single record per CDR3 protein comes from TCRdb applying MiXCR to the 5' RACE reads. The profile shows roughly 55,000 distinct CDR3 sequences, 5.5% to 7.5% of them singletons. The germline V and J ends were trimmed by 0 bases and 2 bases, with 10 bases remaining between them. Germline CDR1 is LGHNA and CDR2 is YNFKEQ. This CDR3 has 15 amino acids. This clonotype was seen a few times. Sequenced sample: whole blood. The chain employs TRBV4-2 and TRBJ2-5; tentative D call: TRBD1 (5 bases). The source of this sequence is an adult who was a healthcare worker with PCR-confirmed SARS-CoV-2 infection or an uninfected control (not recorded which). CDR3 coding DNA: TGTGCCAGCAGCCAAGATCTCACAGGACAAGAGACCCAGTACTTC. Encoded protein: CASSQDLTGQETQYF.